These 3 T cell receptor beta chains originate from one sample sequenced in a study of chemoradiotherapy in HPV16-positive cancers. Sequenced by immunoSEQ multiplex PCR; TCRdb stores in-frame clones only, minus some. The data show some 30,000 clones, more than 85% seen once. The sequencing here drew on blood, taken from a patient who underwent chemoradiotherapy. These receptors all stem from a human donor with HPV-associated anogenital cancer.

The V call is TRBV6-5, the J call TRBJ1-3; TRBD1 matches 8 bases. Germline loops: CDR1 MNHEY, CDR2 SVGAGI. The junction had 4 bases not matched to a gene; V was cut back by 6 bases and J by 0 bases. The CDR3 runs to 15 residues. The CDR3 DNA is TGTGCCAGCAGGAAACAGGGGGGCTCTGGAAACACCATATATTTT. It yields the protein CASRKQGGSGNTIYF.

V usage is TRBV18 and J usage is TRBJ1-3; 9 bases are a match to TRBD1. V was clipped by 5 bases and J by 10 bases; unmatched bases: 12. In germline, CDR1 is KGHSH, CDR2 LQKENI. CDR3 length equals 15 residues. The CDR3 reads CASSAGTGTGSTIYF. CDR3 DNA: TGTGCCAGCTCAGCCGGGACAGGGACGGGGTCAACCATATATTTT. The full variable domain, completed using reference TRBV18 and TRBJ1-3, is NAGVMQNPRHLVRRRGQEARLRCSPMKGHSHVYWYRQLPEEGLKFMVYLQKENIIDESGMPKERFSAEFPKEGPSILRIQQVVRGDSAAYFCASSAGTGTGSTIYFGEGSWLTVV.

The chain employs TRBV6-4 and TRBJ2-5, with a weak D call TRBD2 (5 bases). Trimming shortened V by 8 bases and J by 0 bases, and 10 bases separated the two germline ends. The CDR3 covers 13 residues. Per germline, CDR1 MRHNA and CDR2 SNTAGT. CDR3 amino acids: CASAREHQETQYF. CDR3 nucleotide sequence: TGTGCCAGCGCGAGGGAACACCAAGAGACCCAGTACTTC.